The clone carrying this TCR beta chain showed up just a few times. Antigen: not known. This entry is derived from a study of post-analysis software for immune sequencing data. On the study more broadly: Recorded subtypes: relapsing-remitting, secondary progressive, progressive-relapsing; some patients unannotated. Study findings and constraints: TRBV5-6, TRBV5-1 and TRBV20-1 belonged to a set of about five TRBV segments that were more frequent in patients than controls. Normalized Chao1 diversity was significantly lower in multiple sclerosis patients than in controls.

Germline V gives CDR1 SGHRS, CDR2 YFSETQ. The CDR3 has 17 residues. Between the trimmed V and J ends, which lost 4 bases and 0 bases, there was a span of 17 bases. TCR beta libraries were prepared from cDNA with unique molecular identifiers. From roughly 1 to 10 million T cells, a few hundred thousand cDNA molecules were obtained. TCRdb reprocessed the PCR reads via MiXCR and lists one record per CDR3 protein. The table includes approximately 440,000 distinct CDR3 sequences, approximately 46% detected once. V gene TRBV5-1 combines with J gene TRBJ1-3; D is perhaps TRBD1 (5 bases). Specimen: blood. The receptor comes from a girl aged 5 to 17 with multiple sclerosis. The CDR3 coding sequence is TGCGCCAGCAGCCCGAGGTCGACAGCGAGCTCTGGAAACACCATATATTTT. Translating gives CASSPRSTASSGNTIYF.